Listed below are T cell receptor beta chains from one sample, sequenced in a study of blood T cell repertoires in COVID-19. Method: immunoSEQ multiplex PCR; TCRdb's copy keeps in-frame clones and lacks some. This table holds roughly 150,000 clones, 75% to 90% found once. The sample comprised peripheral blood. These TCRs come from a middle-aged woman with acute or convalescent COVID-19. Both conserved end residues are part of each CDR3.

CDR3 length,J gene,V gene,CDR3 protein
15,TRBJ1-1,TRBV30,CAWKPLGQSNTEAFF
16,TRBJ2-6,TRBV5-4,CASSLLGGAGANVLTF
15,TRBJ2-5,TRBV5-1,CASSWTSGGSETQYF
14,TRBJ1-1,TRBV30,CAWSPGYMNTEAFF
15,TRBJ1-5,TRBV2,CASSGTGYINQPQHF
13,TRBJ2-1,TRBV12-3/TRBV12-4,CASSPGNIGAQFF
14,TRBJ1-5,TRBV9,CASSPGGGPMPQHF
13,TRBJ2-7,TRBV11-2,CASSFSRGYEQYF
14,TRBJ2-7,TRBV19,CASSIRYLSYEQYF
11,TRBJ2-7,TRBV5-1,CASSSGRERYF
15,TRBJ2-7,TRBV7-7,CASSLPPYFLYEQYF